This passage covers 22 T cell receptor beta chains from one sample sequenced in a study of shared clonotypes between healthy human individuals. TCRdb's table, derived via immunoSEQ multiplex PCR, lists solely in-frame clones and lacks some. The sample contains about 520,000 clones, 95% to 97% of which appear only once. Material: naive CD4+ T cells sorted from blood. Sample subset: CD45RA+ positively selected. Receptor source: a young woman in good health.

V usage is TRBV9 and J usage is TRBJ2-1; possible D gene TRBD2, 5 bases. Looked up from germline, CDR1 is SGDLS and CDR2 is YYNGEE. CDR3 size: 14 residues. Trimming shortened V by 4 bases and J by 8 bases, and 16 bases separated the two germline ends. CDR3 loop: CASSPRLASDEQFF. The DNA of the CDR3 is TGTGCCAGCAGCCCGCGGCTAGCTAGTGATGAGCAGTTCTTC. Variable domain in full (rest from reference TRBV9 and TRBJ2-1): DSGVTQTPKHLITATGQRVTLRCSPRSGDLSVYWYQQSLDQGLQFLIQYYNGEERAKGNILERFSAQQFPDLHSELNLSSLELGDSALYFCASSPRLASDEQFFGPGTRLTVL.

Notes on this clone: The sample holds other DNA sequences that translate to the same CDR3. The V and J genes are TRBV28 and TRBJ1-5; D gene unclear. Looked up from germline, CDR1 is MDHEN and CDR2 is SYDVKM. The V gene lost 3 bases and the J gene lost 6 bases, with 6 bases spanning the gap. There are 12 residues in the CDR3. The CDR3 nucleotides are TGTGCCAGCAGTTTGGGATTTCAGCCCCAGCATTTT. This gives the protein CASSLGFQPQHF.

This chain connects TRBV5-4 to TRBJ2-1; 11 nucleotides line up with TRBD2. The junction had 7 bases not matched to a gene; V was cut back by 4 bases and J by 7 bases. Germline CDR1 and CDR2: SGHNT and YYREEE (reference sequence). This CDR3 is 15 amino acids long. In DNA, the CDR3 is TGTGCCAGCAGCATGTCTACTAGCGGGAGTAATGAGCAGTTCTTC. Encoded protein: CASSMSTSGSNEQFF.

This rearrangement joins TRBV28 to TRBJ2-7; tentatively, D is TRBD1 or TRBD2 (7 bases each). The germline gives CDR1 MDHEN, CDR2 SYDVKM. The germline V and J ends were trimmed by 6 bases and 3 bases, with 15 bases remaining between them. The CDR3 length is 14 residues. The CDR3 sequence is CASRDREGGYEQYF. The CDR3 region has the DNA TGTGCCAGCAGAGACAGGGAGGGGGGCTACGAGCAGTACTTC.

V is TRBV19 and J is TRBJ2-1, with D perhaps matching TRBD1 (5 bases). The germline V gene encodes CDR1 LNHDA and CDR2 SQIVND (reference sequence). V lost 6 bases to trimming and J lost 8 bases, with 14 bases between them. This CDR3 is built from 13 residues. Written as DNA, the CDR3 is TGTGCCAGTAGGCCCCCAGGGTATCATGAGCAGTTCTTC. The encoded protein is CASRPPGYHEQFF.

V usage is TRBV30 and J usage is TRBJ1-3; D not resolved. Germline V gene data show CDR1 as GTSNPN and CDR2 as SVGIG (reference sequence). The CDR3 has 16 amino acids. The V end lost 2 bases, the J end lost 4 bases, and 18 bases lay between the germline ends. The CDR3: CAWSPPPGSIGNTIYF. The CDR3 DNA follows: TGTGCCTGGAGTCCGCCCCCGGGGTCGATCGGAAACACCATATATTTT.

CDR3 sequence reads: CASRANTHYGYTF. The DNA of the CDR3 is TGTGCCAGCAGAGCAAATACCCACTATGGCTACACCTTC. The chain employs TRBV6-5 and TRBJ1-2, with D unclear. The germline gives CDR1 MNHEY, CDR2 SVGAGI. Trimming stripped 6 bases from V and 3 bases from J, with 11 bases between. CDR3 length equals 13 residues.

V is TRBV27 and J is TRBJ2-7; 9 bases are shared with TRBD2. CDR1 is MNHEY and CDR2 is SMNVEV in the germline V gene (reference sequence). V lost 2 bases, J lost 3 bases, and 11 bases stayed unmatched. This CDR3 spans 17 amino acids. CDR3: CASSLRPASGDYYEQYF. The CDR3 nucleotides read TGTGCCAGCAGTTTAAGGCCGGCTAGCGGGGACTACTACGAGCAGTACTTC.

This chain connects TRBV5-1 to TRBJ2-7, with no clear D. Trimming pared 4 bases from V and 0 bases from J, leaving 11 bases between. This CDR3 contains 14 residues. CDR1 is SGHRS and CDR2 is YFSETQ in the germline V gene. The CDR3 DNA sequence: TGCGCCAGCAGCGTACAGACGTCCTCCTACGAGCAGTACTTC. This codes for CASSVQTSSYEQYF.

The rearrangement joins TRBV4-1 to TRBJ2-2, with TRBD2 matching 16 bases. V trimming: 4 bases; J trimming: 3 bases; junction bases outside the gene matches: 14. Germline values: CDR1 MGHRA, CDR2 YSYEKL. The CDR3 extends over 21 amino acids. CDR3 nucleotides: TGCGCCAGCAGCCGGCCGGGACTAGCGGGAGGGCCGGGGAAGGACACCGGGGAGCTGTTTTTT. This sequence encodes CASSRPGLAGGPGKDTGELFF.

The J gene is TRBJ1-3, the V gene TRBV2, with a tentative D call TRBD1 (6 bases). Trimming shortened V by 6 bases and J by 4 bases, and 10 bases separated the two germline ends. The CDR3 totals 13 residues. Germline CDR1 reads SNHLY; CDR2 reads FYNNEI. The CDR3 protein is CASRGGSGNTIYF. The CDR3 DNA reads TGTGCCAGCAGAGGGGGTTCGGGAAACACCATATATTTT.

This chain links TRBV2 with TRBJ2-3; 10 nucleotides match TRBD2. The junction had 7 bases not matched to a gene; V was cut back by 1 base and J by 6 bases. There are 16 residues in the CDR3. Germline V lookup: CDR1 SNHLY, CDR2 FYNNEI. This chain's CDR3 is CASSEEASGSFDTQYF. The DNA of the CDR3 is TGTGCCAGCAGTGAAGAAGCTAGCGGGAGTTTTGATACGCAGTATTTT.

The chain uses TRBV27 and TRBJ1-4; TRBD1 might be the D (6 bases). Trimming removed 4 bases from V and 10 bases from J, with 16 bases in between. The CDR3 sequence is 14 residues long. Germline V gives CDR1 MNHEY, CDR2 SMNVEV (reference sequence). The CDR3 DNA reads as TGTGCCAGCAGTTCCCAGGGAGGGGGAGTAAAACTGTTTTTT. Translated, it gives CASSSQGGGVKLFF. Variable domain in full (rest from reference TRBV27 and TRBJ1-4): EAQVTQNPRYLITVTGKKLTVTCSQNMNHEYMSWYRQDPGLGLRQIYYSMNVEVTDKGDVPEGYKVSRKEKRNFPLILESPSPNQTSLYFCASSSQGGGVKLFFGSGTQLSVL.

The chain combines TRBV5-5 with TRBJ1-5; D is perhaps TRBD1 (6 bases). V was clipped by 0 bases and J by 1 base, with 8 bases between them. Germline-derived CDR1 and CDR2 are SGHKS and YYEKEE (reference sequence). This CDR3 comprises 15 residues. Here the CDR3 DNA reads TGTGCCAGCAGCTTGGTGGGGGCCAGCAATCAGCCCCAGCATTTT. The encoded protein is CASSLVGASNQPQHF. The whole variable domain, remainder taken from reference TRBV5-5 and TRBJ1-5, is DAGVTQSPTHLIKTRGQQVTLRCSPISGHKSVSWYQQVLGQGPQFIFQYYEKEERGRGNFPDRFSARQFPNYSSELNVNALLLGDSALYLCASSLVGASNQPQHFGDGTRLSIL.

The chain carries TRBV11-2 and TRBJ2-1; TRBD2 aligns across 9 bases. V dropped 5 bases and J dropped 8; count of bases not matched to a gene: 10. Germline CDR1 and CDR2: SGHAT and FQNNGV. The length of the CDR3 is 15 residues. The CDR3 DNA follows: TGTGCCAGCAGCCGGAGCGGGAGGAGGGTCCATGAGCAGTTCTTC. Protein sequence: CASSRSGRRVHEQFF.

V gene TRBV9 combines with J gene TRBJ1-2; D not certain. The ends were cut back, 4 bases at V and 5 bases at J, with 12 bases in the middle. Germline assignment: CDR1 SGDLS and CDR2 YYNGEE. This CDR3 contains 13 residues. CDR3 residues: CASSTRVQYGYTF. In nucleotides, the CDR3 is TGTGCCAGCAGCACCCGGGTCCAGTATGGCTACACCTTC.

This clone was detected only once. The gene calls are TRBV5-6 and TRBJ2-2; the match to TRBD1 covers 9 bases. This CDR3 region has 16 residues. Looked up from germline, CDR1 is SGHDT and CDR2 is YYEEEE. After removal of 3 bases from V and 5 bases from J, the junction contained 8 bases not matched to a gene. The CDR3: CASSSPGQGGTGELFF. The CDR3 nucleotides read TGTGCCAGCAGCTCTCCGGGACAGGGAGGGACCGGGGAGCTGTTTTTT.

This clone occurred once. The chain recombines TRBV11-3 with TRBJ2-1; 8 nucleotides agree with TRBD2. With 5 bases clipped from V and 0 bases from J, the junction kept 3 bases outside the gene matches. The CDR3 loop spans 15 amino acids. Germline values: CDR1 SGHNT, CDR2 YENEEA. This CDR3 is CASSRSGNSYNEQFF. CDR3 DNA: TGTGCCAGCAGCCGTAGCGGGAACTCCTACAATGAGCAGTTCTTC. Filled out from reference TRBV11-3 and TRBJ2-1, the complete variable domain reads EAGVVQSPRYKIIEKKQPVAFWCNPISGHNTLYWYLQNLGQGPELLIRYENEEAVDDSQLPKDRFSAERLKGVDSTLKIQPAELGDSAVYLCASSRSGNSYNEQFFGPGTRLTVL.

DNA of the CDR3: TGTGCCAGCAGCTTCGACAGGGGTAACACTGAAGCTTTCTTT. Translation gives CASSFDRGNTEAFF. The chain links TRBV7-6 to TRBJ1-1; 8 bases match TRBD1. CDR3 length: 14 amino acids. Germline V CDR1 and CDR2: SGHVS, FNYEAQ. The trim removed 3 bases at V and 2 bases at J, leaving 2 bases unmatched.

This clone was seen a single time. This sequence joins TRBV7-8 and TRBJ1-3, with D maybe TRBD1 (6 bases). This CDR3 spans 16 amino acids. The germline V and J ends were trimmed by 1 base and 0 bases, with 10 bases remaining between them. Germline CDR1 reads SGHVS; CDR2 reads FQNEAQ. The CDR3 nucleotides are TGTGCCAGCAGCTTAGGTGGGGACACCTCTGGAAACACCATATATTTT. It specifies CASSLGGDTSGNTIYF. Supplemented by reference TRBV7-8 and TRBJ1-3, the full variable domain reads GAGVSQSPRYKVAKRGQDVALRCDPISGHVSLFWYQQALGQGPEFLTYFQNEAQLDKSGLPSDRFFAERPEGSVSTLKIQRTQQEDSAVYLCASSLGGDTSGNTIYFGEGSWLTVV.

CDR3 nucleotides: TGTGCCAGCAGTCCGTGGGACAGAAGGGAGCAGTACTTC. Its translation: CASSPWDRREQYF. The V and J genes are TRBV27 and TRBJ2-7; 7 nucleotides align to TRBD1. J was trimmed by 7 bases and V by 5 bases; bases with no gene match: 8. This CDR3 is 13 amino acids long. CDR1 and CDR2 (germline): MNHEY, SMNVEV (reference sequence).

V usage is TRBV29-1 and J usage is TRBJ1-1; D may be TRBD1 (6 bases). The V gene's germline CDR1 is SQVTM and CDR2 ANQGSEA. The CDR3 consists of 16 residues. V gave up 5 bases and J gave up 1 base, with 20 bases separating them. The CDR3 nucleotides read TGCAGCGTTTTGCCGGGACACGTACCGGGGAACACTGAAGCTTTCTTT. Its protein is CSVLPGHVPGNTEAFF.